These T cell receptor beta chains were read from a single sample in a study of regulatory T cells in long-lasting Graves disease. MiXCR, applied by TCRdb to the multiplex PCR reads, yields one record per CDR3 protein. This sample carries about 440,000 distinct CDR3 sequences, about a sixth of them seen once, and the ten largest clones take about 10%. This sample also appeared in a second study, on T cells in Graves' hyperthyroidism and ophthalmopathy.

This sample comprised peripheral blood mononuclear cells (PBMCs), obtained at new diagnosis, from a patient treated with antithyroid drugs. These receptors originate from a woman in her thirties with Graves disease. The CDR3 runs from the conserved cysteine through the conserved F or W.

length,J,V,CDR3
15,TRBJ1-4,TRBV7-9,CASSYSGTGGEKLFF
12,TRBJ1-1,TRBV29-1,CSVSRGAFQAFF
15,TRBJ2-7,TRBV4-3,CASSQDRTGGYEQYF
12,NA,TRBV28,CASSPDQKAQYF
14,TRBJ1-3,TRBV5-1,CASRDGVSGNTIYF
13,TRBJ2-1,TRBV25-1,CASSELGRYEQFF
14,TRBJ1-1,TRBV5-1,CASSLRGLRTEAFF
16,TRBJ2-1,TRBV7-9,CASILASGGLYNEQFF
14,TRBJ2-2,TRBV20-1,CSARATGYTGELFF
14,TRBJ2-5,TRBV30,CASLLAGGPETQYF
14,TRBJ1-1,TRBV5-1,CASSARRAGAEAFF
16,TRBJ1-1,TRBV20-1,CSARPGDRAGNTEAFF
12,TRBJ2-7,TRBV3-1,CASSQTFYEQYF
13,TRBJ2-2,TRBV27,CANKSQGHGELFF
14,TRBJ1-3,TRBV9,CASSVGYSGNTIYF
13,TRBJ1-2,TRBV10-3,CAIGEQGNYGYTF
14,TRBJ1-1,TRBV28,CASSSQGLNTEAFF
17,TRBJ2-2,TRBV7-2,CASSLLRGQVNTGELFF
12,TRBJ1-2,TRBV20-1,CSATTDNYGYTF
15,TRBJ2-1,TRBV4-1,CASSQGLAGRGDQFF
14,TRBJ1-2,TRBV29-1,CSVRRTTGAYGYTF
15,TRBJ1-2,TRBV5-1,CASSLESSVPYGYTF
13,TRBJ1-2,TRBV18,CASSLQGSRGYTF
15,TRBJ2-1,TRBV15,CATSRDVSSYNEQFF
16,TRBJ2-7,TRBV7-3,CASSQDGGAGVYEQYF
17,TRBJ2-1,TRBV7-9,CASSFEGAKHLYNEQFF
14,TRBJ2-1,TRBV7-3,CASSGPESGNEQFF
11,TRBJ2-4,TRBV7-2,CASSSGTVSYF
18,TRBJ2-5,TRBV7-2,CASRSTSGKAAYQETQYF
13,TRBJ2-1,TRBV19,CASSISGRNEQFF
17,TRBJ1-1,TRBV11-2,CASSLSSGSLSNTEAFF
14,TRBJ1-4,TRBV3-1,CASSVLDGNEKLFF
15,TRBJ1-5,TRBV11-2,CASSSRSGPEEPQHF
13,TRBJ2-4,TRBV20-1,CSARSGLGNIQYF
12,TRBJ2-3,TRBV11-3,CASEGSTDTQYF
15,TRBJ2-1,TRBV11-2,CASSLGTALGNEQFF
16,TRBJ2-2,TRBV27,CASSFSSGLMTGELFF
16,TRBJ1-1,TRBV28,CASSGRQVTGGGEAFF
17,TRBJ2-7,TRBV4-1,CASSPRFSGQISYEQYF
16,TRBJ2-7,TRBV27,CASRQQSGVVSYEQYF
15,TRBJ2-5,TRBV3-1,CASSDRLASTETQYF
15,TRBJ2-1,TRBV10-1,CASSEDGRADNEQFF
15,TRBJ2-1,TRBV12-3/TRBV12-4,CASRYAGSSNAEQFF
13,TRBJ1-1,TRBV28,CASKEGVITEAFF
15,TRBJ2-1,TRBV4-3,CASSQEERQTNEQFF
15,TRBJ2-4,TRBV20-1,CSGFPTRVPNGIQYF
13,TRBJ2-3,TRBV3-1,CASSRGMGDTQYF
13,TRBJ1-2,TRBV18,CASSRTGENGYTF
17,TRBJ2-1,TRBV5-1,CASSWGTSGTIYNEQFF